This TCR beta chain was retrieved from a study of cytomegalovirus exposure and HLA in healthy donors (dated by TCRdb to 2016 to 2017). Broadly, across the study: According to an earlier analysis of a few hundred of the donors, 150 million to 200 million T cells yielded roughly 110 million unique TCR beta sequences and approximately 300 Gb of sequence data. On average, around 200,000 unique TCR beta nucleotide sequences were sequenced per donor among fewer than 500 genotyped donors of the cohort, with around 19% of those sequences being non-productive. Besides the first cohort of under 700 subjects, a separate validation cohort made up of roughly 120 different subjects was used. Of the roughly 410 genotyped donors, more than 75% were placed in the genetic ancestry cluster associated with self-reported Caucasian donors. Using immunosequencing, the study profiled T cell repertoires from about 650 subjects and related those repertoires to cytomegalovirus serostatus. In a later analysis, previously published TCR beta repertoires from about 640 donors were re-analyzed and high-resolution HLA genotyping was added so that TCR occurrence patterns could be studied. Donor age, sex, ethnicity and CMV serostatus were compiled alongside the repertoire data. An earlier analysis of approximately 630 of the donors applied high-throughput TCR beta sequencing to assess whether each TCR beta V gene segment acted as functional or pseudogenic. Approximately 300 gigabases of sequencing data and around 85 million unique TCR sequences made up an early release that covered several hundred HLA-typed donors. Class I and class II HLA loci were covered by the typing at four-digit resolution. A later genetic analysis used genome-wide SNP genotypes for about 55% of the 666 donors, treating that subset as a discovery cohort. Four to six DR-DQ haplotypes were handled as single units for association and clustering because linkage in the cohort was strong. Typing coverage differed by locus: A, B, C, DRB1 and DQB1 were typed in about 620-630 donors, DQA1 in 522, DPA1 in some 600, and DPB1 in roughly 470. The study was designed to test whether signatures of past pathogen exposure could be identified by cataloging public T cell receptors. Every repertoire in the discovery cohort had been generated on one and the same sequencing platform. High-throughput TCR immunosequencing, statistical association of individual TCRs with disease status, and machine learning were combined to predict cytomegalovirus infection status. The later analysis used no new phenotypic data to find candidate immune exposures, relying instead on TCR beta sequences and their occurrence across donors.

As concerns this clone: Its recognized antigen is unknown. Per-nucleotide qualities are absent, and no much larger clonotype sits a single base away.

Including the terminal cysteine and phenylalanine, the CDR3 comprises 15 residues. CDR3 DNA only is kept here, 45 bases in frame from base 1. V is pared back by 4 bases and J by 9 bases, with 16 bases lying between the germline termini. The germline V gene sets CDR1 to MRHNA and CDR2 to SNTAGT. Overall study outcomes, separate from this receptor: Because counts were too low, under 20 rarely observed V segments, including chromosome 9 orphons, were left out of the earlier analysis of approximately 500 of the donors. The classifier was reported to diagnose cytomegalovirus status with high specificity and sensitivity in both the original and validation cohorts. According to a later analysis, most CMV-associated TCR beta chains appeared to be HLA-restricted, and the HLA associations seemed to be driven largely by CMV exposure. A further reported finding was that TCR beta sequences accurately predicted the HLA-A and HLA-B alleles for most subjects in the first cohort. According to a later analysis, TCR association rates differed among HLA loci, with DRB1 alleles showing the most associated TCRs and HLA-C alleles showing the fewest. A later analysis reported that several top co-occurrence clusters appeared linked to parvovirus B19, influenza, CMV and Epstein-Barr virus. In vitro tests confirmed that a few of the cytomegalovirus-associated TCR beta chains recognize cytomegalovirus antigens. Broadly in line with IMGT annotations, most TCR beta V segments showed up in productive rearrangements about 87% or about 30% of the time in an earlier analysis of 587 of the donors. In this cohort, only TCR beta chains were sequenced, and detectable features were limited by the absence of alpha or paired-chain data. The study listed 150 to 200 TCR beta chains as associated with cytomegalovirus. Correlated functional status among segregating V segments might reflect linkage disequilibrium, but an unknown experimental factor could not be ruled out. Compared with equally common non-associated chains, HLA-associated TCR beta chains in a later analysis were more clonally expanded and had lower generation probabilities. Sequencing depth was assumed to be roughly uniform across donors in the presence/absence analyses, though that assumption may not hold. CMV serostatus was the only immune exposure information available for the cohort. Because HLA typing was unavailable for some donors at each locus, only the typed subset was used in association tests. Most TCR sequences were seen in very few donors, while some public TCRs were found in many individuals. The authors suggested that the approach could potentially be generalized to other disease states and immunological phenotypes. In a later analysis, some 18,000 TCR beta sequences were associated with specific HLA alleles at a false discovery rate of 0.05. Assigning TCR associations to individual alleles was difficult when HLA alleles, especially DR and DQ, strongly co-occurred. The sequencing pipeline was judged likely to have produced a cluster of highly shared sequence variants as a technical artifact. In a later genetic analysis, fewer N-insertions in productive TCRs were reported among donors in an Asian-associated ancestry cluster than the roughly 640-donor mean. Some IMGT-functional V segments, including TRBV6-2 and TRBV6-3, could not be distinguished by the 87-base-pair reads and were therefore excluded. A later genetic analysis associated a missense DCLRE1C variant with V-gene and J-gene trimming of TCR beta chains, and an independent cohort replicated the association.

Receptor libraries were prepared by the immunoSEQ multiplex PCR assay. The multiplex PCR relied on a mix of 60 forward primers for TCR Vbeta segments and 13 reverse primers for TCR Jbeta segments. The CDR3 region of rearranged TCR beta genes was amplified from genomic DNA with a multiplex PCR assay. Amplified TCR beta libraries were sequenced as 87-base-pair reads on the Illumina HiSeq System. The authors processed their data as follows. Across the 500 to 850 repertoires, a later analysis counted 80 million or so unique TCR beta chains, approximately 12 million of which were shared by at least two donors. Raw reads were error-corrected and collapsed into unique sequences by a nearest-neighbor algorithm in which closely related sequences were merged to remove PCR and sequencing errors. To assign V, D and J gene segments, CDR3 sequences were aligned to IMGT reference sequences. Each retained sequence needed at least a six-nucleotide match to both a V gene segment and a J gene segment. Rearrangements were classified as productive when the CDR3 lacked stop codons and remained in frame with V and J, and all other rearrangements were classified as non-productive. CDR3 was defined according to IMGT convention as the region running from the second conserved V-encoded cysteine to the conserved J-encoded phenylalanine. The earlier analysis of a few hundred of the donors excluded any sequence lacking an unambiguous match to a single V gene segment. In an earlier analysis of some 590 of the donors, a V segment was called functional when productive rearrangements were above 56.7%, and segregating when the standard deviation between donors exceeded 5%. A statistical classification framework was developed to diagnose cytomegalovirus status using the catalog of TCR beta chain sequences. In a later analysis, V and J genes were assigned by comparing TCR nucleotide sequences against IMGT/GENE-DB human TR gene sequences. In a later analysis, CDR3 sequences and most-parsimonious VDJ recombination scenarios were assigned using the TCRdist pipeline. In a later analysis, every TCR beta chain was defined by the combination of its CDR3 amino acid sequence and its V-gene family, and reads without a unique V-gene family were dropped. A later analysis removed 592 highly shared, low-generation-probability nucleotide sequences to deal with suspected cross-contamination and a sequencing artifact. In a later analysis, a clonal expansion index was calculated for each public chain from normalized within-repertoire ranks of inferred template counts. Generation probabilities in a later analysis came from a VDJ recombination model fitted to out-of-frame rearrangements, and those results were checked against IGoR. Hypergeometric tests were used in a later analysis to score TCR-TCR, TCR-HLA and TCR-CMV co-occurrence, with a repertoire-size bias correction applied to the TCR pairs. To estimate false discovery rates, a later analysis permuted the HLA or CMV assignments 20 times. In a later analysis, co-occurring TCRs were grouped using DBSCAN, and TCRdist sequence similarity was added for clustering within HLA-allele-positive subsets. Co-occurrence clustering excluded repertoires with fewer than 30,000 or more than 120,000 public chains, plus five with anomalous nucleotide sharing. TCRdb holds this immuneACCESS table with in-frame rearrangements only. Some clones are missing; in checked studies, unresolved V genes explain under half, and the rest has no known cause. Clonal size and the V and J genes are those of that table, whereas D and trimming came from the DNA. The sample table records around 30,000 clones; approximately 90% of these occur just once. Clones ranked in the top ten supply 2.5% to 3.5% of the sample.

The cohort was made up of around 720 healthy bone marrow donors. At the time of sampling, all cohort members were nominally healthy, though unrecorded immune exposures were likely present. The donor was CMV seronegative and was included in the group of hundreds of seronegative cohort members. A peripheral blood sample was provided by each donor, and peripheral blood mononuclear cells were used for TCR beta sequencing. Genomic DNA was extracted from the blood cell samples with the Qiagen DNeasy Blood Extraction Kit. The sequence joins TRBV6-4 to TRBJ1-6; no confident D gene assignment can be made. Sequenced: PBMCs. The receptor was isolated from a boy aged 5-17 years in good health and CMV-seronegative. The CDR3 region reads CASSASGTDSSPLHF. The bases read TGTGCCAGCAGTGCCTCGGGCACGGATAGTTCACCCCTCCACTTT.